Listed below are T cell receptor beta chains from one sample, sequenced in a study of blood T cell repertoires in COVID-19. The method was immunoSEQ multiplex PCR; TCRdb's version includes in-frame clones alone and lacks a portion of them. The top ten hold approximately 9.9% of the sample, which has 85,000 to 120,000 clones, almost 80% seen once. Input material: peripheral blood. All receptors derive from a man aged 55 to 70 with active or convalescent COVID-19. CDR3s leave out the opening cysteine and the closing phenylalanine or tryptophan. Fields, in order: V gene, CDR3 length, D gene, J gene, CDR3 protein. D genes are given only for firm matches.

>TRBV19|12|-|TRBJ1-2
ASSIVQSNYGYT
>TRBV11-2|13|-|TRBJ2-4
ASSSGLLTKNIQY
>TRBV24-1|9|-|TRBJ2-1
ATRESNEQF
>TRBV6-5|12|TRBD1|TRBJ2-7
ASRGGASTFEQY
>TRBV7-9|11|TRBD1|TRBJ1-1
ASSLTGGYEAF
>TRBV9|14|-|TRBJ1-2
ASSVAQEEYNYGYT
>TRBV28|12|-|TRBJ1-5
ASSTGGSNQPQH
>TRBV28|11|-|TRBJ2-2
ASSLRGTGELF
>TRBV11-2|12|TRBD1|TRBJ2-1
ASSRTGGINEQF
>TRBV30|13|-|TRBJ1-5
AWSVPGHSNQPQH
>TRBV6-4|13|TRBD2|TRBJ2-5
ASSPTSGSIETQY
>TRBV7-3|11|TRBD2|TRBJ2-7
ASSLGGGNEQY
>TRBV19|13|TRBD2|TRBJ2-2
ASSRLGGLTGELF
>TRBV7-2|13|-|TRBJ2-7
ASSLGGVLSYEQY
>TRBV6-4|11|-|TRBJ2-1
ASSDSQLAEQF
>TRBV11-2|13|-|TRBJ1-2
ASSSLKTSNYGYT
>TRBV30|13|-|TRBJ1-5
AWSVPGVGNQPQH
>TRBV5-5|15|TRBD1|TRBJ1-6
ASSFHLGQEYNSPLH
>TRBV27|12|-|TRBJ1-1
ASSLGLGNTEAF
>TRBV7-3|12|-|TRBJ2-2
ASSLEGNTGELF
>TRBV4-1|11|TRBD1|TRBJ2-1
ASSHGTGVEQF
>TRBV5-1|14|TRBD1|TRBJ2-1
ASSSLPGQGNNEQF
>TRBV5-6|15|TRBD1|TRBJ1-1
ASSLELGTGMNTEAF
>TRBV6-5|13|-|TRBJ1-4
ASIEGGGTNEKLF
>TRBV24-1|13|TRBD2|TRBJ2-5
ATSEGTSLLETQY
>TRBV19|14|TRBD1|TRBJ1-1
ASSSSGTVMNTEAF
>TRBV2|15|-|TRBJ2-7
ASCSFWGASGTGEQY
>TRBV29-1|10|-|TRBJ1-2
SVDGQGNGYT
>TRBV5-1|11|-|TRBJ2-1
ASSLVVSNEQF
>TRBV5-1|13|TRBD1|TRBJ2-3
ASSLQGPRTDTQY
>TRBV7-9|13|TRBD1|TRBJ2-3
ASSTQGAGTDTQY